This T cell receptor (beta chain) emerged from a study of Ad26.COV2.S vaccination and SARS-CoV-2 variants. Study overall: Donor was one of the participants in the Ad26.COV2.S arm of the COV1001 trial.

The method was immunoSEQ multiplex PCR; TCRdb's version includes in-frame clones alone and lacks a portion of them. The data contain 440,000 or so clones, 90% of them singletons. Comment on this clone: Its specificity is unknown.

The V segment lost 3 bases and the J segment 6 bases; nucleotides outside the gene matches: 4. The germline V gene encodes CDR1 SGHRS and CDR2 YFSETQ. The CDR3 totals 13 residues. Study conclusions and caveats: Following vaccination, spike-specific CD8+ and CD4+ T cell responses reportedly exhibited substantial breadth.

The treatment: some 20 received Ad26.COV2.S at low or high dose, single or two shots; 5 received placebo; per-sample allocation not given. It was on day 63 after the first vaccine or placebo injection that samples were taken. An adult donor aged 18-55 years was enrolled in Boston. The sequenced sample was peripheral blood, obtained in a trial of Ad26.COV2.S vaccine versus placebo. The chain is built from TRBV5-1 and TRBJ1-2; TRBD1 matches at 8 bases. This clonotype was sampled from a person aged 18-60 years who received the Ad26.COV2.S COVID-19 vaccine or a placebo. The CDR3 DNA sequence: TGCGCCAGCAGCTCGGACAGGGTCGATGGCTACACCTTC. Translation: CASSSDRVDGYTF.